This T cell receptor beta chain was recovered during a study of blood T cells in healthy people across ages. Study outcomes and limitations: Greater diversity and more naive CD4+ cells were seen in long-lived donors than in aged donors. A strong correlation was seen between TCR beta diversity and naive T cell percentage. Older age coincided with a roughly linear decline in TCR beta diversity per million T cells.

The V and J ends lost 1 base and 3 bases, in that order; junction bases with no gene match: 5. Germline V gene data show CDR1 as SGHTA and CDR2 as FQGNSA. This CDR3 is 15 amino acids long. For the second PCR, which ran for about 6 to 12 cycles, a sample-barcoded 5' primer and a J-beta primer mix were used. TCRdb reprocessed the 5' RACE reads with MiXCR, giving one entry per CDR3 protein. The repertoire holds roughly 2 million distinct CDR3 sequences, with 49% as singletons. Russia was home to the donors, healthy Caucasian individuals aged roughly 6 to 90. In regard to this clonotype: Its antigen is undetermined.

The TCR comes from a woman in her 40s in good health. This chain connects TRBV7-2 to TRBJ1-2, with 7 nucleotides matching TRBD1. Material: blood. CDR3 sequence reads: CASSLGLQGHYGYTF. CDR3 bases: TGTGCCAGCAGCTTAGGGCTACAGGGGCACTATGGCTACACCTTC.